This T cell receptor beta chain comes out of a study of cytomegalovirus exposure and HLA in healthy donors. Study results and limitations: The authors later found most CMV-associated TCR beta chains appeared HLA-restricted.

The germline V gene has CDR1 MNHEY and CDR2 SMNVEV (reference sequence). The CDR3 extends over 17 amino acids. The V gene end was trimmed by 8 bases and the J gene end by 0 bases; junction bases not matched to a gene: 13. A note on this clone: The antigen is unknown.

Nominally healthy donors provided the samples, though records likely missed some immune exposures. PCR involved 60 Vbeta and 13 Jbeta primers. The data were produced by immunoSEQ multiplex PCR, yet TCRdb's version contains in-frame clones alone and is incomplete. The sample has almost 200,000 clones, 65% to 90% seen once. The rearrangement links TRBV27 to TRBJ1-1, with 9 bases aligning to TRBD1. Input material: PBMCs. The clonotype was recovered from a woman in her forties or fifties in good health and CMV-seronegative. CDR3 nucleotide sequence: TGTGCCAGCGGAACCTTCAACAGGGGGCTCATGAACACTGAAGCTTTCTTT. Protein sequence: CASGTFNRGLMNTEAFF.